Shown below are 31 T cell receptor beta chains from a single sample sequenced in a study of blood T cell repertoires in COVID-19. Clones were sequenced by immunoSEQ multiplex PCR, and TCRdb holds only the in-frame ones, with some missing. The sample lists around 200,000 clones, 80% to 90% seen once, with roughly 9.8% in the top ten. The sample comprised peripheral blood. The receptors stem from a woman aged 55-75 years with COVID-19, enrolled during active disease.

The chain couples TRBV30 to TRBJ1-2; a possible D gene is TRBD1 (6 bases). Germline CDR1 is GTSNPN and CDR2 is SVGIG (reference sequence). The CDR3 spans 14 residues. Trimming removed 3 bases from V and 1 base from J, with 12 bases in between. CDR3 sequence reads: CAWSADRLNYGYTF. The CDR3 DNA reads TGTGCCTGGAGCGCGGACAGACTTAACTATGGCTACACCTTC.

The V call is TRBV6-5, the J call TRBJ2-7; TRBD1 agrees at 7 bases. CDR1 is MNHEY, CDR2 SVGAGI, per germline. After removal of 6 bases from V and 4 bases from J, the junction contained 6 bases not matched to a gene. This CDR3 is 13 amino acids long. CDR3 DNA sequence: TGTGCCAGCAGCCGGACAGGCGAGTACGAGCAGTACTTC. Its protein product is CASSRTGEYEQYF.

The table lists this clone with a few counts. The V gene is TRBV3-1 (or the pseudogene TRBV3-2), the J gene TRBJ2-1; 11 bases align to TRBD1. Germline values: CDR1 LGHDT, CDR2 YNNKEL (reference sequence). The trim removed 10 bases at V and 7 bases at J, leaving 12 bases unmatched. The CDR3 has 15 amino acids. DNA of the CDR3: TGTGCCACCAAACCCGGGACAGGGGGTCTGAATGAGCAGTTCTTC. Translating gives CATKPGTGGLNEQFF.

This chain connects TRBV4-2 to TRBJ2-3, with D hard to call. Germline V CDR1 and CDR2: LGHNA, YNFKEQ. CDR3 size: 11 residues. V dropped 5 bases and J dropped 6 bases, with 6 bases sitting between them. The CDR3 DNA sequence: TGTGCCAGCAGCATCTCGGATACGCAGTATTTT. It codes for CASSISDTQYF.

The chain has TRBV13 and TRBJ1-1; TRBD1 aligns across 9 bases. This CDR3 has 14 amino acids. V was clipped by 6 bases and J by 4 bases; unmatched bases: 6. Germline CDR1 and CDR2: PRHDT and FYEKMQ (reference sequence). The CDR3 DNA follows: TGTGCCAGCAGAATAAAGACAGGGGGCACTGAAGCTTTCTTT. Its protein product is CASRIKTGGTEAFF.

This rearrangement joins TRBV19 to TRBJ1-2; no reliable D call. Germline assignment: CDR1 LNHDA and CDR2 SQIVND (reference sequence). This CDR3 is built from 12 residues. The ends were cut back, 4 bases at V and 12 bases at J, with 15 bases in the middle. CDR3 in DNA: TGTGCCAGTAGTAGGAGGGAGAGGGTTGACACCTTC. It yields the protein CASSRRERVDTF.

This chain connects TRBV5-1 to TRBJ1-4; D is possibly TRBD1 (5 bases). V was shortened by 2 bases and J by 7 bases, with 12 bases between the two germline ends. The germline V gene encodes CDR1 SGHRS and CDR2 YFSETQ. This CDR3 is 14 amino acids long. Written as DNA, the CDR3 is TGCGCCAGCAGCTTTGGGGGGATAGGTGAAAAACTGTTTTTT. It translates to CASSFGGIGEKLFF.

This sequence joins TRBV6-4 and TRBJ1-1, with 10 bases matching TRBD1. Germline-derived CDR1 and CDR2 are MRHNA and SNTAGT. The V gene end was trimmed by 5 bases and the J gene end by 0 bases; junction bases not matched to a gene: 3. This CDR3 region has 15 residues. The CDR3 here is CASSRDRGMNTEAFF. In DNA, the CDR3 is TGTGCCAGCAGTAGGGACAGGGGAATGAACACTGAAGCTTTCTTT.

The chain has TRBV6-4 and TRBJ1-2; 7 bases match TRBD1. The CDR3 sequence is 14 residues long. The V gene end was trimmed by 4 bases and the J gene end by 4 bases; junction bases not matched to a gene: 6. Germline CDR1 and CDR2: MRHNA and SNTAGT. The CDR3 here is CASSVGGGSYGYTF. In DNA form, the CDR3 reads TGTGCCAGCAGTGTAGGAGGGGGCTCCTATGGCTACACCTTC.

The chain links TRBV7-2 to TRBJ2-7; 8 bases are shared with TRBD2. The CDR3 is 18 residues long. With 0 bases clipped from V and 4 bases from J, the junction kept 14 bases outside the gene matches. The germline gives CDR1 SGHTA, CDR2 FQGNSA. The CDR3 is CASSLAPPSSAGGYEQYF. The CDR3 DNA follows: TGTGCCAGCAGCTTAGCGCCTCCATCATCGGCGGGAGGTTACGAGCAGTACTTC. Using reference TRBV7-2 and TRBJ2-7 for the parts outside the CDR3, the full variable domain is GAGVSQSPSNKVTEKGKDVELRCDPISGHTALYWYRQSLGQGLEFLIYFQGNSAPDKSGLPSDRFSAERTGGSVSTLTIQRTQQEDSAVYLCASSLAPPSSAGGYEQYFGPGTRLTVT.

J is TRBJ1-1 and V is TRBV28; 11 nucleotides align to TRBD1. The V and J ends lost 3 bases and 3 bases, in that order; junction bases with no gene match: 3. Germline V gene sequence: CDR1 MDHEN, CDR2 SYDVKM. The CDR3 sequence is 15 residues long. CDR3 protein: CASSLTGQGDTEAFF. DNA of the CDR3: TGTGCCAGCAGTTTGACGGGACAGGGGGACACTGAAGCTTTCTTT.

The chain has TRBV6-1 and TRBJ2-3; tentative D call: TRBD2 (5 bases). Deletions cut 6 bases from V and 1 base from J, with 17 bases between. This CDR3 is built from 16 residues. Germline V gives CDR1 MNHNS, CDR2 SASEGT. The CDR3 reads CASSELGRRGTDTQYF. The DNA for the CDR3 is TGTGCCAGCAGCGAACTAGGACGGCGGGGCACAGATACGCAGTATTTT.

The gene calls are TRBV6-6 and TRBJ2-7; the D is unclear. V was cut by 3 bases and J by 0 bases, with 9 bases left in between. The CDR3 runs to 14 residues. Germline CDR1 reads MNHNY; CDR2 reads SVGAGI (reference sequence). CDR3 coding DNA: TGTGCCAGCAGTTATGATCACAGCTCCTACGAGCAGTACTTC. Translating it yields CASSYDHSSYEQYF.

The chain links TRBV6-1 to TRBJ1-2, with D perhaps matching TRBD1 (6 bases). V lost 3 bases and J 8 bases, leaving 13 bases between the germline ends. The CDR3 length is 13 residues. CDR1 MNHNS and CDR2 SASEGT come from the germline V gene. The CDR3 here is CASSDRGGRGYTF. CDR3 nucleotides: TGTGCCAGCAGTGACCGAGGGGGTCGCGGCTACACCTTC.

CDR3 bases: TGTGCCAGCAGTTACTCGAGAGGGGGCCATGCTTTCTTT. Translating it yields CASSYSRGGHAFF. The chain couples TRBV6-2 or TRBV6-3 to TRBJ1-1; TRBD1 matches 7 bases. This CDR3 is 13 amino acids long. The V segment lost 0 bases and the J segment 11 bases; nucleotides outside the gene matches: 6. Germline loops: CDR1 MNHEY, CDR2 SVGEGT.

This clone was seen just once. The chain carries TRBV5-6 and TRBJ1-4; D gene ambiguous. The V gene lost 0 bases and the J gene lost 7 bases, with 4 bases spanning the gap. The germline V gene has CDR1 SGHDT and CDR2 YYEEEE. The CDR3 consists of 12 residues. Here the CDR3 DNA reads TGTGCCAGCAGCTTGGGTATTGAAAAACTGTTTTTT. Translated: CASSLGIEKLFF.

The V gene is TRBV9, the J gene TRBJ1-3, with D possibly TRBD1 on 5 matching bases. V was trimmed by 0 bases and J by 1 base, leaving 8 bases between them. The CDR3 sequence is 15 residues long. The germline gives CDR1 SGDLS, CDR2 YYNGEE. The CDR3 nucleotides read TGTGCCAGCAGCGTAGGGGGGGTGTCTGGAAACACCATATATTTT. Its translation is CASSVGGVSGNTIYF.

The V call is TRBV6-6, the J call TRBJ2-1; D unclear. From germline, CDR1 is MNHNY and CDR2 SVGAGI (reference sequence). The CDR3 covers 16 residues. The V end lost 0 bases, the J end lost 4 bases, and 13 bases lay between the germline ends. The CDR3 DNA sequence: TGTGCCAGCAGTTACTCCCCTCGCGGAGAGTACAATGAGCAGTTCTTC. It specifies CASSYSPRGEYNEQFF.

This clone was observed once. V usage is TRBV7-3 and J usage is TRBJ1-2, with a possible D match to TRBD1 (5 bases). Looked up from germline, CDR1 is SGHTA and CDR2 is FQGTGA. The ends were cut back, 1 base at V and 0 bases at J, with 15 bases in the middle. The CDR3 is made up of 17 amino acids. The DNA for the CDR3 is TGTGCCAGCAGCTTAAATGGCCCTTCGGGGGCTAACTATGGCTACACCTTC. Its protein is CASSLNGPSGANYGYTF. Supplemented by reference TRBV7-3 and TRBJ1-2, the full variable domain reads GAGVSQTPSNKVTEKGKYVELRCDPISGHTALYWYRQSLGQGPEFLIYFQGTGAADDSGLPNDRFFAVRPEGSVSTLKIQRTERGDSAVYLCASSLNGPSGANYGYTFGSGTRLTVV.

The chain recombines TRBV10-3 with TRBJ2-5; 7 nucleotides agree with TRBD1. This CDR3 region has 13 residues. Germline CDR1 ENHRY, CDR2 SYGVKD. Trimming took 7 bases from V and 5 from J; bases not matched to a gene: 7. CDR3 protein: CAIKRQGEETQYF. CDR3 nucleotides: TGTGCCATCAAGCGACAGGGAGAGGAGACCCAGTACTTC.

The chain joins TRBV5-1 to TRBJ1-1; D ambiguous. The CDR3 contains 14 residues. V lost 4 bases to trimming and J lost 1 base, with 11 bases between them. Germline loops: CDR1 SGHRS, CDR2 YFSETQ. CDR3 bases: TGCGCCAGCAGCCTGGGAACATCGAACACTGAAGCTTTCTTT. Its translation is CASSLGTSNTEAFF.

In DNA form, the CDR3 reads TGTGCCAGCAGTCCAACCTTCGACAGGGGGAGAACTGAAGCTTTCTTT. Translating gives CASSPTFDRGRTEAFF. The rearrangement links TRBV28 to TRBJ1-1; TRBD1 aligns across 9 bases. Per the germline V gene, CDR1 is MDHEN and CDR2 is SYDVKM. V was pared by 5 bases and J by 5 bases, with 12 bases of the junction left unmatched. CDR3 length equals 16 residues.

The genes are TRBV5-1 and TRBJ1-5; possibly TRBD1 for D (5 bases). Germline V gene data show CDR1 as SGHRS and CDR2 as YFSETQ. The CDR3 runs 14 residues. The germline V and J ends were trimmed by 0 bases and 1 base, with 5 bases remaining between them. CDR3 sequence (DNA): TGCGCCAGCAGCTTGGAGGGGAGCAATCAGCCCCAGCATTTT. It translates to CASSLEGSNQPQHF.

V gene TRBV18 combines with J gene TRBJ2-1; D perhaps matches TRBD1 (5 bases). This CDR3 has 13 amino acids. Trimming pared 4 bases from V and 3 bases from J, leaving 7 bases between. From germline, CDR1 is KGHSH and CDR2 LQKENI. In DNA form, the CDR3 reads TGTGCCAGCTCACTTGACAGCTACAATGAGCAGTTCTTC. Its translation is CASSLDSYNEQFF.

The chain uses TRBV6-5 and TRBJ2-7, with D possibly matching TRBD1 (5 bases). Trimming took 7 bases from V and 7 from J, leaving 23 bases between them. Per the germline V gene, CDR1 is MNHEY and CDR2 is SVGAGI. CDR3 size: 15 residues. Written as DNA, the CDR3 is TGTGCCAGCACCAATAGTAGGGCAGGGCAGTTTGAGCAGTACTTC. This gives the protein CASTNSRAGQFEQYF.

This clone was observed once. The V gene is TRBV11-2, the J gene TRBJ2-7; TRBD2 matches at 14 bases. V shed 2 bases, J shed 5 bases, and the junction held 11 bases outside the gene matches. The CDR3 loop spans 18 amino acids. CDR1 is SGHAT, CDR2 FQNNGV, per germline. CDR3 sequence reads: CASSLRLAGGRGMNEQYF. In DNA, the CDR3 is TGTGCCAGCAGCTTACGACTAGCGGGAGGGCGTGGTATGAACGAGCAGTACTTC.

The rearrangement links TRBV10-3 to TRBJ1-1; D is possibly TRBD1 (5 bases). Germline lookup yields CDR1 ENHRY and CDR2 SYGVKD. CDR3 size: 13 residues. Trimming stripped 10 bases from V and 1 base from J, with 13 bases between. The CDR3 spells CASRGLPNTEAFF. The CDR3 DNA is TGTGCCAGTAGGGGACTCCCGAACACTGAAGCTTTCTTT.

This clone was recorded once. The rearrangement uses TRBV10-3 and TRBJ1-5; a weak D match, TRBD1 (6 bases). The germline V gene encodes CDR1 ENHRY and CDR2 SYGVKD. The CDR3 has 15 amino acids. Trimming stripped 4 bases from V and 1 base from J, with 11 bases between. DNA of the CDR3: TGTGCCATCAGTGTTAACAGGGCGAGCAATCAGCCCCAGCATTTT. Amino acid sequence: CAISVNRASNQPQHF.

V is TRBV28 and J is TRBJ1-6; 9 bases match TRBD1. There are 12 residues in the CDR3. Looked up from germline, CDR1 is MDHEN and CDR2 is SYDVKM. With 11 bases clipped from V and 11 bases from J, the junction kept 7 bases outside the gene matches. Written as DNA, the CDR3 is TGTGCCCACAGGGGGCCCAGGCCACCCCTCCACTTT. Protein sequence: CAHRGPRPPLHF.

V is TRBV9 and J is TRBJ2-1, with 9 bases aligning to TRBD2. The CDR3 has 17 residues. Germline V lookup: CDR1 SGDLS, CDR2 YYNGEE. V lost 2 bases, J lost 0 bases, and 6 bases stayed unmatched. The DNA for the CDR3 is TGTGCCAGCAGCGTTATAGCGGGAGACCTCTCCTACAATGAGCAGTTCTTC. As protein: CASSVIAGDLSYNEQFF.

This clone was counted a single time. The V call is TRBV6-5, the J call TRBJ1-1, with D unclear. The CDR3 has 14 residues. Germline CDR1 is MNHEY and CDR2 is SVGAGI. Trimming cost V 6 bases and J 0 bases, with 11 bases left between them. The CDR3 loop reads CASSRPELNTEAFF. In DNA form, the CDR3 reads TGTGCCAGCAGCCGCCCCGAGTTGAACACTGAAGCTTTCTTT.